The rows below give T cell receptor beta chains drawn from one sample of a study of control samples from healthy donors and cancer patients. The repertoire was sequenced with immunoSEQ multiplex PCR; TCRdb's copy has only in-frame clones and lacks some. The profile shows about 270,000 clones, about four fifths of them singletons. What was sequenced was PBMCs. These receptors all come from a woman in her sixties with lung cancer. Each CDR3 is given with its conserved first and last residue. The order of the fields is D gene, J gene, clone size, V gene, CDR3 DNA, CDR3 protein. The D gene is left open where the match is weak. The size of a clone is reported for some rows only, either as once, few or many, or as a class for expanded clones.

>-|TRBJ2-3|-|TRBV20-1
TGCAGTGCTAGTGAGCTCGGCACAGATACGCAGTATTTT
CSASELGTDTQYF
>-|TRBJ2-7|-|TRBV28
TGTGCCAGCAGTTTATTGACAACTTTCCTCTACGAGCAGTACTTC
CASSLLTTFLYEQYF
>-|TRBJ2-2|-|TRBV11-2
TGTGCCAGCAGCTTAGACCCCGGAGCCGGGGAGCTGTTTTTT
CASSLDPGAGELFF
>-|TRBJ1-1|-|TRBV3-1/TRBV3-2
TGTGCCAGCAGCAGGGGCAACTTGAACACTGAAGCTTTCTTT
CASSRGNLNTEAFF
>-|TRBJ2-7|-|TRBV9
TGTGCCAGCAGTCCCACAGGGACCTACGAGCAGTACTTC
CASSPTGTYEQYF
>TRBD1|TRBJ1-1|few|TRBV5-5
TGTGCCAGCAGCGAGGCACAGGGGGCAATGAACACTGAAGCTTTCTTT
CASSEAQGAMNTEAFF
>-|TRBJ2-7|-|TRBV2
TGTGCCAGCAGCCCTTTGGGGGGCTCCGAGCAGTACTTC
CASSPLGGSEQYF
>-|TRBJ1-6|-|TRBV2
TGTGCCAGCAGTGTACAGGGATTTTCACCCCTCCACTTT
CASSVQGFSPLHF
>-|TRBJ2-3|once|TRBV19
TGTGCCAGTAGTATTAGGACGCTTAGCACAGATACGCAGTATTTT
CASSIRTLSTDTQYF
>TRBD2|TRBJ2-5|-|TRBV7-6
TGTGCCAGCTTGAAGGGGATAGCGGGGGGGCAAGAGACCCAGTACTTC
CASLKGIAGGQETQYF
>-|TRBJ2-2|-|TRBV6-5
TGTGCCAGCAGGACCAGACAGGCGAACACCGGGGAGCTGTTTTTT
CASRTRQANTGELFF
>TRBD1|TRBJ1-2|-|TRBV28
TGTGCCAGCAGTCCCGGACAGGGGCAGGTCTATGGCTACACCTTC
CASSPGQGQVYGYTF
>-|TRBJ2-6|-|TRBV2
TGTGCCAGCACCCGGACAGTCCTCTCTGGGGCCAACGTCCTGACTTTC
CASTRTVLSGANVLTF
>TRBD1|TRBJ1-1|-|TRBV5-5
TGTGCCAGCAGCAAGACAGGGATTTCTACCATGAACACTGAAGCTTTCTTT
CASSKTGISTMNTEAFF
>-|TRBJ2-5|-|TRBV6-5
TGTGCCAGCAGTTACGGGTCAGGGGCAGGGGAGACCCAGTACTTC
CASSYGSGAGETQYF
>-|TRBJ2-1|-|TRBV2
TGTGCCAGCAGTGAAGACGGAAACAATGAGCAGTTCTTC
CASSEDGNNEQFF
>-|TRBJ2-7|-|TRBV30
TGTGCCTGGAGACGTCCGGGCCAGCACGAGCAGTACTTC
CAWRRPGQHEQYF
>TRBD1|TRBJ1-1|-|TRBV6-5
TGTGCCAGCAGACAGGGGAAGAACACTGAAGCTTTCTTT
CASRQGKNTEAFF
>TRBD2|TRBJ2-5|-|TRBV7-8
TGTGCCAGCAGCTTATCTGGCGGGGGGGCCGTCGAGACCCAGTACTTC
CASSLSGGGAVETQYF
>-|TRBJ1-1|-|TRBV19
TGTGCCAGTAGTATCCGGGATGGGAGCACTGAAGCTTTCTTT
CASSIRDGSTEAFF
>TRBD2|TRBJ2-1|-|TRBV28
TGTGCCAGCACCGCGGGAGGGCCTAGAAATGAGCAGTTCTTC
CASTAGGPRNEQFF
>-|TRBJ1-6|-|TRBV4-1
TGCGCCAGCAGCCAAAGTTCTTTAGATTCACCCCTCCACTTT
CASSQSSLDSPLHF
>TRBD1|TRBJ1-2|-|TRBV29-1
TGCAGCGTTGCCTACTCCGGGACAGGGATCGATGGCTACACCTTC
CSVAYSGTGIDGYTF
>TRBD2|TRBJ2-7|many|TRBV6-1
TGTGCCAGCAGTGAAGCGCCTAGCGGGAGAAAGGGTGAGCAGTACTTC
CASSEAPSGRKGEQYF
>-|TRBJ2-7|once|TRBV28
TGTGCCAGCACTACTCTCCGACACCGGGACCTATACGAGCAGTACTTC
CASTTLRHRDLYEQYF
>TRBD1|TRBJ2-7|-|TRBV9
TGTGCCAGCAGCGTAGAGCAGGGGGCTTTCTACGAGCAGTACTTC
CASSVEQGAFYEQYF
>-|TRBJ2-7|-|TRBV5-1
TGCGCCAGCAGCTTGGCTGGGGCCAACTACGAGCAGTACTTC
CASSLAGANYEQYF
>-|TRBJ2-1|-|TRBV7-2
TGTGCCAGCAGCTTAGGGGGAACCTTCTCCTACAATGAGCAGTTCTTC
CASSLGGTFSYNEQFF
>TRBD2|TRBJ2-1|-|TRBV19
TGTGCCAGTAGCCCGGCTAGCGGGAGGTTCACCGCGTCTTACAATGAGCAGTTCTTC
CASSPASGRFTASYNEQFF
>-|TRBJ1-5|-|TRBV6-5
TGTGCCAGCAGCATGGACCGCAATCAGCCCCAGCATTTT
CASSMDRNQPQHF
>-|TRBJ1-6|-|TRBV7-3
TGTGCCAGCAGCTTAGATGGCCAGGTTCCCCATTCACCCCTCCACTTT
CASSLDGQVPHSPLHF
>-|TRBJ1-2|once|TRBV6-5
TGTGCCAGCAGTCCCCACATGGATTCGAGGGGCTACACCTTC
CASSPHMDSRGYTF
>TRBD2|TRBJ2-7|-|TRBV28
TGTGCTTCCCAACGCGGGCTAGCGGGAGCCTACGAGCAGTACTTC
CASQRGLAGAYEQYF
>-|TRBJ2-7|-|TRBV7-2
TGTGCCAGCAGCTTACAAGCATCCTACGAGCAGTACTTC
CASSLQASYEQYF
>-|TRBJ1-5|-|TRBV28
TGTGCCAGCAGTTTAATCACAGCGGGTCAGCCCCAGCATTTT
CASSLITAGQPQHF
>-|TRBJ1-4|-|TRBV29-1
TGCAGCGTTATGCATGAAAAACTGTTTTTT
CSVMHEKLFF
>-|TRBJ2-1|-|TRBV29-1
TGCAGCGTTGAGACAAGCACCTCCTACAATGAGCAGTTCTTC
CSVETSTSYNEQFF
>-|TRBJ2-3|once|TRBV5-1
TGCGCCAGCAGCTTGTCAGCCCGTGGGACAGATACGCAGTATTTT
CASSLSARGTDTQYF
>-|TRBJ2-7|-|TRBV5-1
TGCGCCAGCAGCTTGGAACAGGGAGGTTTGTACTTC
CASSLEQGGLYF
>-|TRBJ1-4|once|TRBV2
TGTGCCAGCCTCTTACAGCAGTCGGGAAAACTGTTTTTT
CASLLQQSGKLFF
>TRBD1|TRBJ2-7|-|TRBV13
TGTGCCAGCAGCCTCCAGGGACAGGGGTCCCACGAGCAGTACTTC
CASSLQGQGSHEQYF